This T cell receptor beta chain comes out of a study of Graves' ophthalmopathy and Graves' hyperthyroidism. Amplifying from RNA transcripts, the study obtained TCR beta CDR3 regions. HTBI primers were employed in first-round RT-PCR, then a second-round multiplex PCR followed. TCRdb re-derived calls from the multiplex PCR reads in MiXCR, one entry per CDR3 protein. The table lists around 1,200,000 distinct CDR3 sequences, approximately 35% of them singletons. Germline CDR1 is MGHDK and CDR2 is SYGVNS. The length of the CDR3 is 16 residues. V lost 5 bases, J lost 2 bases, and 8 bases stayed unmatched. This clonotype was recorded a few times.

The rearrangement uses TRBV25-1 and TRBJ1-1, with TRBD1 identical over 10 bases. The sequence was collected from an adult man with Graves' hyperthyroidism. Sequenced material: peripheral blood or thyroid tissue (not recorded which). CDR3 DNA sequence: TGTGCCAGCAGTTTTTGGGACAGGGGCCCTAACACTGAAGCTTTCTTT. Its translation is CASSFWDRGPNTEAFF.